Presented here are 8 T cell receptor beta chains from one specimen sequenced in a study of shared clonotypes between healthy human individuals. The assay was immunoSEQ multiplex PCR, and TCRdb's table has in-frame clones only and misses some. Among about 820,000 clones listed, nearly 95% were seen once. Naive-designated CD8 cells lacked CD45RO, were positively enriched for CCR7, and omitted terminally differentiated effector memory CD45RA+ cells. Sample: naive CD8+ T cells sorted from blood. The receptor set was obtained from a young man in good health.

CDR3 coding DNA: TGTGCCAGCTCTGGTCTAGCGGGAGGGAGGGTGCCAGATACGCAGTATTTT. Its translation is CASSGLAGGRVPDTQYF. This chain connects TRBV19 to TRBJ2-3; 12 nucleotides match TRBD2. CDR1 is LNHDA, CDR2 SQIVND, per germline (reference sequence). J gave up 4 bases and V 9 bases, and 14 bases lay outside the gene matches. The CDR3 contains 17 residues.

The chain carries TRBV15 and TRBJ2-5, with 12 bases matching TRBD2. In germline, CDR1 is LNHNV, CDR2 YYDKDF (reference sequence). V shed 1 base and J 4 bases; nucleotides not matched to a gene: 4. The CDR3 covers 16 residues. The CDR3 DNA reads TGTGCCACCAGCAGAGCGGAGGGACTAGCGGGAGAGACCCAGTACTTC. It encodes CATSRAEGLAGETQYF.

V usage is TRBV2 and J usage is TRBJ2-7, with 7 positions matching TRBD2. With V trimmed by 7 bases and J by 2 bases, 2 bases remained unmatched. There are 12 residues in the CDR3. Germline CDR1 reads SNHLY; CDR2 reads FYNNEI. The CDR3 loop reads CASIGTTYEQYF. For the CDR3, the DNA is TGTGCCAGCATCGGGACTACCTACGAGCAGTACTTC.

This chain links TRBV11-3 with TRBJ2-3; D not certain. CDR1 and CDR2 from the germline V gene are SGHNT and YENEEA. The CDR3 runs 14 residues. V was cut by 5 bases and J by 7 bases, with 16 bases left in between. The CDR3 is CASSPPNLAYTQYF. CDR3 sequence (DNA): TGTGCCAGCAGCCCACCGAATCTCGCCTATACGCAGTATTTT.

This sequence joins TRBV7-9 and TRBJ2-1; maybe TRBD1 (5 bases). V lost 10 bases, J lost 7 bases, and 23 bases lay in between. Germline CDR1 SEHNR, CDR2 FQNEAQ (reference sequence). This CDR3 contains 15 residues. CDR3 sequence: CATTLGPRVDNEQFF. Here the CDR3 DNA reads TGTGCCACCACATTGGGGCCCAGGGTGGATAATGAGCAGTTCTTC.

This clone has a single count. This sample also contains other DNA sequences that code for the same CDR3. The rearrangement uses TRBV5-1 and TRBJ2-7; TRBD2 matches 9 bases. CDR3 length: 14 residues. V lost 3 bases and J lost 4; bases outside the gene matches: 5. Germline assignment: CDR1 SGHRS and CDR2 YFSETQ. This CDR3 reads CASSYSGSGYEQYF. The DNA of the CDR3 is TGCGCCAGCAGCTATAGCGGGAGTGGATACGAGCAGTACTTC.

CDR3 DNA: TGCAGTGCACCTAAACAGGGGCAGTACTTC. Amino acids: CSAPKQGQYF. The chain combines TRBV20-1 with TRBJ2-7, with D possibly matching TRBD1 (6 bases). Between the trimmed V and J ends, which lost 6 bases and 9 bases, there was a span of 12 bases. CDR1 is DFQATT, CDR2 SNEGSKA, per germline (reference sequence). This CDR3 has 10 amino acids.

The chain uses TRBV28 and TRBJ2-7, with 7 bases lining up with TRBD1. The CDR3 loop spans 15 amino acids. Germline V gene data show CDR1 as MDHEN and CDR2 as SYDVKM. The V gene end was trimmed by 5 bases and the J gene end by 7 bases; junction bases not matched to a gene: 14. The CDR3 DNA reads TGTGCCAGCAGTCCAGCACGGACAGGACCTACGGAGCAGTACTTC. This gives the protein CASSPARTGPTEQYF.